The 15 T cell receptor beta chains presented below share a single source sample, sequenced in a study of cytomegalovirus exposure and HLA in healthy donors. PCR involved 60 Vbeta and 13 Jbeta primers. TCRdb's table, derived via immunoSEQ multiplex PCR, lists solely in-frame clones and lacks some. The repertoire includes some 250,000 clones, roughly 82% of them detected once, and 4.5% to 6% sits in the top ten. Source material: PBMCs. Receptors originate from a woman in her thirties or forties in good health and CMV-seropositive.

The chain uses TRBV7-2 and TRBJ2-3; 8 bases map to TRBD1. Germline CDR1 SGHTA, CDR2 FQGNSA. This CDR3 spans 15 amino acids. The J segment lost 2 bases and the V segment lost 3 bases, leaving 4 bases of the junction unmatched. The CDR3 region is CASSLGQVPTDTQYF. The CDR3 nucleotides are TGTGCCAGCAGCTTGGGACAGGTCCCCACAGATACGCAGTATTTT.

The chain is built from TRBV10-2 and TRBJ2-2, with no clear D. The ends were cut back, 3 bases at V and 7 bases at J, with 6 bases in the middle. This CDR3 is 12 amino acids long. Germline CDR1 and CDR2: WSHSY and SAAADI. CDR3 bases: TGCGCCAGCAGTGAAATCCTCGGGGAGCTGTTTTTT. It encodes CASSEILGELFF.

The CDR3 reads CASSIRGGNQPQHF. DNA for the CDR3: TGTGCCAGTAGTATACGGGGGGGGAATCAGCCCCAGCATTTT. The V gene is TRBV19, the J gene TRBJ1-5, with D possibly TRBD1 on 5 matching bases. The CDR3 extends over 14 amino acids. CDR1 and CDR2 (germline): LNHDA, SQIVND (reference sequence). Deletions cut 2 bases from V and 4 bases from J, with 9 bases between.

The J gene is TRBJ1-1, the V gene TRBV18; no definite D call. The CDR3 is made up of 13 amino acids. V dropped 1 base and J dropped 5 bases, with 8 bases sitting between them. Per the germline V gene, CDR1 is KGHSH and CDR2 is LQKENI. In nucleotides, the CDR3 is TGTGCCAGCTCACCACAGGGCGGGACTGAAGCTTTCTTT. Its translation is CASSPQGGTEAFF. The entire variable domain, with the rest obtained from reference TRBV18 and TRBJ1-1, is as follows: NAGVMQNPRHLVRRRGQEARLRCSPMKGHSHVYWYRQLPEEGLKFMVYLQKENIIDESGMPKERFSAEFPKEGPSILRIQQVVRGDSAAYFCASSPQGGTEAFFGQGTRLTVV.

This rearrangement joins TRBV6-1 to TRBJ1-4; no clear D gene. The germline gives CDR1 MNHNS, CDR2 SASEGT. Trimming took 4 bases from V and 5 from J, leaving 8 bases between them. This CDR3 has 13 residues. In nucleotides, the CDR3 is TGTGCCAGCAGTGGGTCGGGGAATGAAAAACTGTTTTTT. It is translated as CASSGSGNEKLFF.

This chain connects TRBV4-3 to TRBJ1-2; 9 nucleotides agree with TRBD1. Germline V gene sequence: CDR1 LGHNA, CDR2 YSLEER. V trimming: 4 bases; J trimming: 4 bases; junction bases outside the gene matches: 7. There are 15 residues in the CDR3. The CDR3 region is CASSRDRVGGYGYTF. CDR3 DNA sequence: TGCGCCAGCAGCCGGGACAGGGTGGGGGGCTATGGCTACACCTTC.

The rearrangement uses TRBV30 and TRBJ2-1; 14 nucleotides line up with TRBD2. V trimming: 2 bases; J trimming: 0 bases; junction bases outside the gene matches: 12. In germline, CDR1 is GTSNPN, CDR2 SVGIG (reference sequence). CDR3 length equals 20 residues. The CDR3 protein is CAWSPPGLAGGPSSYNEQFF. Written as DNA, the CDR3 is TGTGCCTGGAGTCCCCCAGGACTAGCGGGGGGCCCAAGCTCCTACAATGAGCAGTTCTTC.

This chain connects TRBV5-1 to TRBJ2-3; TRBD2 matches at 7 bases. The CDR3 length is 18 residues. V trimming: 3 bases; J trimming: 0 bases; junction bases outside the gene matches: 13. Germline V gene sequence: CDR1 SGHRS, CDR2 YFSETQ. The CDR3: CASSSRAGKTISTDTQYF. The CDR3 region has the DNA TGCGCCAGCAGCTCACGAGCGGGGAAAACTATTAGCACAGATACGCAGTATTTT.

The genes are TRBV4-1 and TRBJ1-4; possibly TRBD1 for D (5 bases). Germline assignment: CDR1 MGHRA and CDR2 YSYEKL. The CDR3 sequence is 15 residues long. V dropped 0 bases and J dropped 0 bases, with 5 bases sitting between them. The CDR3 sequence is CASSQDRATNEKLFF. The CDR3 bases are TGCGCCAGCAGCCAAGACAGGGCAACTAATGAAAAACTGTTTTTT.

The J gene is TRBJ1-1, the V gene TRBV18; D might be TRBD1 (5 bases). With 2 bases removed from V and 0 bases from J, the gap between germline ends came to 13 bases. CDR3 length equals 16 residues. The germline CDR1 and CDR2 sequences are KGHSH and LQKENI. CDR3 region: CASSPNPDTMNTEAFF. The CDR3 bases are TGTGCCAGCTCACCAAACCCGGACACAATGAACACTGAAGCTTTCTTT.

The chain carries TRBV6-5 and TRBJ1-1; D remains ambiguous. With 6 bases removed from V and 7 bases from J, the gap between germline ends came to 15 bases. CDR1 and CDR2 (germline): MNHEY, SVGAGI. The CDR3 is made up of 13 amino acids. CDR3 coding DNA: TGTGCCAGCAGGGCGACAAAAGAGAATGAAGCTTTCTTT. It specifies CASRATKENEAFF.

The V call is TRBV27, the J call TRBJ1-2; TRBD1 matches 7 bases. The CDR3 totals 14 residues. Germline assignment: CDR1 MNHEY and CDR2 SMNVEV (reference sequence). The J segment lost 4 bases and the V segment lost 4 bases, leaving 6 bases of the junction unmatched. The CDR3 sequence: CASSSRGTVYGYTF. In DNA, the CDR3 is TGTGCCAGCAGTTCCCGCGGGACAGTCTATGGCTACACCTTC.

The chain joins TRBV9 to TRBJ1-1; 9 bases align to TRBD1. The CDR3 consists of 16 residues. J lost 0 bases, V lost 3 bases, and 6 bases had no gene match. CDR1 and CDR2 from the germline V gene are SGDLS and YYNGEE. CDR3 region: CASSGSGQGLNTEAFF. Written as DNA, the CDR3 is TGTGCCAGCAGCGGGTCGGGACAGGGATTGAACACTGAAGCTTTCTTT.

The CDR3 region is CASYRVNYGYTF. CDR3 bases: TGTGCCAGCTACAGGGTTAACTATGGCTACACCTTC. The rearrangement uses TRBV28 and TRBJ1-2, with a possible D match to TRBD1 (6 bases). There are 12 residues in the CDR3. Trimming took 8 bases from V and 1 from J, leaving 8 bases between them. In germline, CDR1 is MDHEN, CDR2 SYDVKM.

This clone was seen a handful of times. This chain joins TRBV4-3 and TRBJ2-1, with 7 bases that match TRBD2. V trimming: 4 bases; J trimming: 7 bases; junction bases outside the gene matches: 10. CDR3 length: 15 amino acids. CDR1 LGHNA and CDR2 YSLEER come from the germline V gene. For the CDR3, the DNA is TGCGCCAGCAGCCGCGGGAGTAGGAGGGAAAATGAGCAGTTCTTC. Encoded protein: CASSRGSRRENEQFF.